The 18 T cell receptor beta chains presented below share a single source sample, sequenced in a study of blood T cells in healthy people across ages (dated by TCRdb to between 2014 and 2017). The method was 5' RACE. The sequencing machine was an Illumina HiSeq 2500. The second PCR ran for about 6 to 11 cycles and used a J-beta primer mix along with a sample-barcoded 5' primer. Using fastp trimming at Q25 and MiXCR clonotype assembly, TCRdb reanalyzed the public sequencing data and kept in-frame beta chains. Rows merge per CDR3 protein into single entries with the most common DNA and genes. This sample is represented by fewer than 950,000 distinct CDR3 sequences; 35% to 40% of them were singletons. 13% of the sample goes to the ten largest clones. Sequenced sample: blood. Source of these receptors: a man aged 18 to 29 in good health.

The V and J genes are TRBV6-5 and TRBJ2-5; 11 bases are shared with TRBD2. From germline, CDR1 is MNHEY and CDR2 SVGAGI. The CDR3 runs to 20 residues. V gave up 3 bases and J gave up 4 bases; unmatched junction bases: 19. CDR3 amino acids: CASSYRSTDPGLAALETQYF. The CDR3 bases are TGTGCCAGCAGTTATAGATCCACGGACCCGGGACTAGCGGCATTAGAGACCCAGTACTTC.

CDR3 DNA: TGTGCCAGCACCGACAAGAGGGGGGGCTCGAACACCGGGGAGCTGTTTTTT. Translated, it gives CASTDKRGGSNTGELFF. The V gene is TRBV7-6, the J gene TRBJ2-2; possible D gene TRBD2, 7 bases. The length of the CDR3 is 17 residues. Germline CDR1 SGHVS, CDR2 FNYEAQ. Trimming took 7 bases from V and 0 from J, leaving 18 bases between them.

The chain links TRBV7-2 to TRBJ2-5; D is undetermined. Looked up from germline, CDR1 is SGHTA and CDR2 is FQGNSA. This CDR3 comprises 15 residues. V gave up 1 base and J gave up 5 bases, with 14 bases separating them. CDR3 loop: CASSLEPGGVETQYF. The CDR3 DNA sequence: TGTGCCAGCAGCTTAGAACCCGGTGGGGTGGAGACCCAGTACTTC.

CDR3 protein: CASSLQVQGYEQYF. The CDR3 DNA reads as TGCGCCAGCAGCTTGCAAGTCCAGGGATACGAGCAGTACTTC. This rearrangement joins TRBV5-1 to TRBJ2-7, with a weak D call TRBD1 (5 bases). V shed 1 base and J shed 4 bases, with 12 bases lying between them. Germline V gene data show CDR1 as SGHRS and CDR2 as YFSETQ. The CDR3 spans 14 residues.

V gene TRBV12-3 or TRBV12-4 combines with J gene TRBJ2-3; D not resolved. The V end was cut by 6 bases, the J end by 4 bases, with 11 bases between. CDR3 length: 13 amino acids. The CDR3 coding sequence is TGTGCCAGCAGCCTCTGGGTGGCAGATACGCAGTATTTT. This sequence encodes CASSLWVADTQYF.

This clonotype appeared many times. The chain is built from TRBV4-3 and TRBJ2-3; D remains unclear. The CDR3 is made up of 13 amino acids. The germline gives CDR1 LGHNA, CDR2 YSLEER. Trimming took 0 bases from V and 7 from J, leaving 8 bases between them. In DNA, the CDR3 is TGCGCCAGCAGCCAAGATGGCCCTAATACGCAGTATTTT. Protein product: CASSQDGPNTQYF.

Regarding this clonotype: A read error may account for a junction end that differs from germline. The CDR3, as DNA: TGTGCCACCTGCAGAGCGACCGGGACAGGCCTCAAATCGGGGGGCTACACCTTC. Protein: CATCRATGTGLKSGGYTF. The chain employs TRBV15 and TRBJ1-2; 8 bases align to TRBD1. CDR1 is LNHNV, CDR2 YYDKDF, per germline (reference sequence). The CDR3 spans 18 residues. The entire variable domain, with the rest obtained from reference TRBV15 and TRBJ1-2, is as follows: DAMVIQNPRYQVTQFGKPVTLSCSQTLNHNVMYWYQQKSSQAPKLLFHYYDKDFNNEADTPDNFQSRRPNTSFCFLDIRSPGLGDTAMYLCATCRATGTGLKSGGYTFGSGTRLTVV.

The sample holds one count of this clonotype. Its ends do not fully match the called genes, so a read error is possible. The chain uses TRBV7-2 and TRBJ2-1; D tentatively reads TRBD1 or TRBD2 (6 bases each). The CDR3 sequence is 14 residues long. Germline values: CDR1 SGHTA, CDR2 FQGNSA. In nucleotides, the CDR3 is TGTGCCAACAGCTTAGGGGGGAGTTACAATGAGCAGTTCTTC. Protein: CANSLGGSYNEQFF.

The V gene is TRBV19, the J gene TRBJ1-3; maybe TRBD1 (5 bases). Germline V gives CDR1 LNHDA, CDR2 SQIVND (reference sequence). This CDR3 has 14 residues. V lost 5 bases and J 5 bases, leaving 13 bases between the germline ends. The CDR3 DNA follows: TGTGCCAGTAGTGGCAGTCCGGGGCGAAACACCATATATTTT. This translates into CASSGSPGRNTIYF.

In its sample, this clonotype was seen a few times. The CDR3 DNA reads as TGTGCCAGCAGCTTAGGTGGCTGGGAACCTAATCAGCCCCAGCATTTT. Amino acid sequence: CASSLGGWEPNQPQHF. This rearrangement joins TRBV7-2 to TRBJ1-5; D is unresolved. The germline V gene encodes CDR1 SGHTA and CDR2 FQGNSA. V was cut by 1 base and J by 4 bases, with 14 bases left in between. The CDR3 is 16 residues long. Supplemented by reference TRBV7-2 and TRBJ1-5, the full variable domain reads GAGVSQSPSNKVTEKGKDVELRCDPISGHTALYWYRQSLGQGLEFLIYFQGNSAPDKSGLPSDRFSAERTGGSVSTLTIQRTQQEDSAVYLCASSLGGWEPNQPQHFGDGTRLSIL.

A few counts support this clonotype. In nucleotides, the CDR3 is TGTGCCAGCTCACCATCGGGGGAGAGTGGCTACACCTTC. Translating gives CASSPSGESGYTF. The V gene is TRBV18, the J gene TRBJ1-2; TRBD1 might be the D (5 bases). V lost 2 bases and J 7 bases, leaving 11 bases between the germline ends. CDR3 length: 13 residues. Germline CDR1 is KGHSH and CDR2 is LQKENI. Using reference TRBV18 and TRBJ1-2 for the parts outside the CDR3, the full variable domain is NAGVMQNPRHLVRRRGQEARLRCSPMKGHSHVYWYRQLPEEGLKFMVYLQKENIIDESGMPKERFSAEFPKEGPSILRIQQVVRGDSAAYFCASSPSGESGYTFGSGTRLTVV.

This clonotype was seen at least ten times. The chain is built from TRBV2 and TRBJ2-5; no firm D call. Germline CDR1 reads SNHLY; CDR2 reads FYNNEI. The germline V and J ends were trimmed by 4 bases and 4 bases, with 10 bases remaining between them. The CDR3 sequence is 13 residues long. CDR3 sequence: CASSVGFRETQYF. The CDR3 coding sequence is TGTGCCAGCAGTGTCGGCTTCCGAGAGACCCAGTACTTC.

The rearrangement joins TRBV12-3 or TRBV12-4 to TRBJ2-5; D tentatively reads TRBD1 or TRBD2 (5 bases each). The assigned J gene may be wrong: the sequence end matches TRBJ2-1 better. This CDR3 comprises 15 residues. CDR3 DNA: TGTGCCAGCAGTTCCCGCGAGGGGACGCAAGAGACCCAGTTCTTC. It encodes CASSSREGTQETQFF.

V gene TRBV4-1 combines with J gene TRBJ1-6, with D unresolved. This CDR3 is 18 amino acids long. The V gene lost 0 bases and the J gene lost 0 bases, with 12 bases spanning the gap. Germline V lookup: CDR1 MGHRA, CDR2 YSYEKL. For the CDR3, the DNA is TGCGCCAGCAGCCAAGAGTCCAGGCCGAGCTCCTATAATTCACCCCTCCACTTT. It specifies CASSQESRPSSYNSPLHF.

Ten or more counts support this clonotype. CDR3 nucleotides: TGTGCCAGCAGATCGACAGATACTAACTATGGCTACACCTTC. This gives the protein CASRSTDTNYGYTF. The chain joins TRBV12-3 or TRBV12-4 to TRBJ1-2; D may be TRBD1 (5 bases). This CDR3 comprises 14 residues. V was trimmed by 6 bases and J by 0 bases, leaving 11 bases between them.

The chain uses TRBV27 and TRBJ1-2; D is possibly TRBD1 (5 bases). CDR1 and CDR2 from the germline V gene are MNHEY and SMNVEV (reference sequence). Trimming pared 5 bases from V and 8 bases from J, leaving 18 bases between. CDR3 length equals 14 residues. The CDR3 DNA follows: TGTGCCAGCAGTCAACAATACAGGAATCACGGCTACACCTTC. As protein: CASSQQYRNHGYTF.

V is TRBV19 and J is TRBJ2-2; D is ambiguous. The CDR3 length is 14 residues. Between the trimmed V and J ends, which lost 7 bases and 6 bases, there was a span of 15 bases. Germline CDR1 and CDR2: LNHDA and SQIVND (reference sequence). CDR3 protein: CASTGPNSPGELFF. The DNA for the CDR3 is TGTGCCAGTACCGGGCCGAACAGCCCCGGGGAGCTGTTTTTT.

The chain uses TRBV28 and TRBJ1-5; D is uncertain. V was cut by 7 bases and J by 4 bases, with 23 bases left in between. The V gene's germline CDR1 is MDHEN and CDR2 SYDVKM. CDR3 length: 17 residues. CDR3 in DNA: TGTGCCAGCATTACGCGGAGCCGCCAGATGGGTAATCAGCCCCAGCATTTT. Its protein is CASITRSRQMGNQPQHF.